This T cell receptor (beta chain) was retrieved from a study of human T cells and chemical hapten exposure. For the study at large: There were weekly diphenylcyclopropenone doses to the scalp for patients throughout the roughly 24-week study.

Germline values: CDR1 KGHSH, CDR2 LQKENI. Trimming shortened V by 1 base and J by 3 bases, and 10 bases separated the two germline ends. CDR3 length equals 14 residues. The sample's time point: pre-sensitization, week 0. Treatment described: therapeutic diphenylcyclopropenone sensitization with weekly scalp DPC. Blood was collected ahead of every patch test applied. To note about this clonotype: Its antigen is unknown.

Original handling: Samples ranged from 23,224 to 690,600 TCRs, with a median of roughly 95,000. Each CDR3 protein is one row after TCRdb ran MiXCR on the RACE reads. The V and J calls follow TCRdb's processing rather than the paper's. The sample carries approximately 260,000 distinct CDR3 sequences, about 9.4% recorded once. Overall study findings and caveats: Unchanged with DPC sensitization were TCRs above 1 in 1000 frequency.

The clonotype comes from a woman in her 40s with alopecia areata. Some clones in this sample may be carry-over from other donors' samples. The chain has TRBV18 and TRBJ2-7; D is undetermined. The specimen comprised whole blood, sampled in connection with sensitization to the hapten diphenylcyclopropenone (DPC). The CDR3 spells CASSPQGFRYEQYF. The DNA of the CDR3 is TGTGCCAGCTCACCACAGGGTTTTCGCTACGAGCAGTACTTC.